Sequencing of this T cell receptor (beta chain) was carried out in a study of radiotherapy plus CTLA-4 blockade in lung cancer. The method was immunoSEQ multiplex PCR; TCRdb's version includes in-frame clones alone and lacks a portion of them. The table lists 42,000 or so clones, more than 75% of them singletons. Germline lookup yields CDR1 LNHNV and CDR2 YYDKDF (reference sequence). The CDR3 sequence is 14 residues long. Trimming left V 1 base short and J 3 bases short, with 9 bases between. The origin of this receptor is a human donor with non-small cell lung cancer that progressed on radiotherapy plus ipilimumab. Specimen: peripheral blood, collected from a patient treated with radiotherapy plus ipilimumab. The rearrangement uses TRBV15 and TRBJ1-2; no clear D. CDR3 in DNA: TGTGCCACCAGCAGAGGCCGGGAATACTATGGCTACACCTTC. Protein sequence: CATSRGREYYGYTF.